Presented here are 12 T cell receptor beta chains from one specimen sequenced in a study of control samples from healthy donors and cancer patients. Clones were read by immunoSEQ multiplex PCR, and TCRdb kept only the in-frame ones, dropping some. The table has tens of thousands of clones, roughly nine tenths seen once; the top ten hold over 1%. Sequencing used blood. These receptor sequences come from a woman between 45 and 65 years old in good health.

This sequence joins TRBV10-3 and TRBJ2-1, with 10 bases lining up with TRBD2. The CDR3 is 17 residues long. V shed 6 bases and J 2 bases; nucleotides not matched to a gene: 10. Germline V gene lookup returns CDR1 ENHRY and CDR2 SYGVKD. The CDR3 protein is CAISPHILAGTYNEQFF. The CDR3 DNA sequence: TGTGCCATCAGCCCCCACATACTAGCGGGGACCTACAATGAGCAGTTCTTC.

The rearrangement uses TRBV29-1 and TRBJ2-7, with TRBD2 identical over 9 bases. The CDR3 spans 16 residues. With V trimmed by 3 bases and J by 3 bases, 12 bases remained unmatched. Germline CDR1 reads SQVTM; CDR2 reads ANQGSEA. CDR3 sequence reads: CSVDGSGRGGDYEQYF. As DNA, the CDR3 is TGCAGCGTTGATGGTAGCGGGAGAGGTGGGGACTACGAGCAGTACTTC.

This clone has only a few counts. The rearrangement uses TRBV19 and TRBJ1-2; unclear D gene. Trimming pared 6 bases from V and 6 bases from J, leaving 17 bases between. The CDR3 has 14 residues. In germline, CDR1 is LNHDA, CDR2 SQIVND (reference sequence). The CDR3 DNA reads as TGTGCCAGTAGCCGACGAGCTATGTCGGATGGCTACACCTTC. Its protein product is CASSRRAMSDGYTF.

The chain is built from TRBV5-1 and TRBJ1-6; D possibly corresponds to TRBD1 (5 bases). In germline, CDR1 is SGHRS, CDR2 YFSETQ. This CDR3 has 15 amino acids. V shed 4 bases and J shed 8 bases, with 16 bases lying between them. The CDR3 coding sequence is TGCGCCAGCAGCGCACATGAGGGGCAAGATTCACCCCTCCACTTT. Translated: CASSAHEGQDSPLHF.

The gene calls are TRBV6-5 and TRBJ1-1; no firm D call. This CDR3 comprises 14 residues. Germline V gene lookup returns CDR1 MNHEY and CDR2 SVGAGI. The germline V and J ends were trimmed by 0 bases and 5 bases, with 10 bases remaining between them. The CDR3 spells CASSYSSEVTEAFF. CDR3 coding DNA: TGTGCCAGCAGTTACTCGAGCGAGGTTACTGAAGCTTTCTTT.

The chain joins TRBV5-8 to TRBJ2-3; 9 bases agree with TRBD2. The CDR3 runs to 15 residues. The V gene's germline CDR1 is SGHTS and CDR2 YDEGEE. The V gene end was trimmed by 2 bases and the J gene end by 2 bases; junction bases not matched to a gene: 3. The CDR3: CASSLSSGDTDTQYF. In nucleotides, the CDR3 is TGTGCCAGCAGCTTATCTAGCGGGGACACAGATACGCAGTATTTT.

There are a few counts of this clone. The V and J genes are TRBV11-2 and TRBJ2-6, with 8 bases identical to TRBD1. Germline V gene data show CDR1 as SGHAT and CDR2 as FQNNGV. Trimming took 5 bases from V and 8 from J; bases not matched to a gene: 8. The CDR3 contains 15 residues. The CDR3 loop is CASSLGTGRTNVLTF. The CDR3 coding sequence is TGTGCCAGCAGCCTGGGGACAGGACGGACCAACGTCCTGACTTTC.

The chain recombines TRBV4-3 with TRBJ2-2, with 9 bases matching TRBD1. Germline V gives CDR1 LGHNA, CDR2 YSLEER. With V trimmed by 4 bases and J by 5 bases, 5 bases remained unmatched. The CDR3 loop spans 15 amino acids. CDR3 amino acids: CASSPRQGGTGELFF. CDR3 nucleotide sequence: TGCGCCAGCAGCCCCCGACAGGGGGGTACCGGGGAGCTGTTTTTT.

This clone was seen a handful of times. This chain uses TRBV19 with TRBJ1-2, with 8 bases matching TRBD1. The V gene's germline CDR1 is LNHDA and CDR2 SQIVND (reference sequence). V lost 7 bases, J lost 3 bases, and 7 bases stayed unmatched. The CDR3 contains 14 residues. CDR3 residues: CASKYGQGDYGYTF. CDR3 DNA sequence: TGTGCCAGTAAGTACGGACAGGGCGACTATGGCTACACCTTC.

The V and J genes are TRBV28 and TRBJ1-2; 9 nucleotides align to TRBD1. Unmatched junction bases numbered 5, after V lost 3 bases and J lost 3 bases. The CDR3 is made up of 15 amino acids. Germline V gene lookup returns CDR1 MDHEN and CDR2 SYDVKM. The CDR3 nucleotides are TGTGCCAGCAGTTTCCCCACAGGGGGCGACTATGGCTACACCTTC. This sequence encodes CASSFPTGGDYGYTF.

This chain connects TRBV29-1 to TRBJ1-1; tentative D call: TRBD1 (6 bases). CDR3 length: 15 residues. Trimming removed 4 bases at V and 10 bases at J, with 25 bases between. Germline-derived CDR1 and CDR2 are SQVTM and ANQGSEA. CDR3 residues: CSVAAVQGPNTGAFF. The CDR3, as DNA: TGCAGCGTTGCGGCGGTTCAGGGGCCGAACACGGGAGCTTTCTTT.

This sequence joins TRBV2 and TRBJ2-3; D unclear. Per germline, CDR1 SNHLY and CDR2 FYNNEI. The V and J ends lost 4 bases and 0 bases respectively, with 11 bases between them. This CDR3 has 15 amino acids. In DNA form, the CDR3 reads TGTGCCAGCAGTGCCACGGGCCTAAGCACAGATACGCAGTATTTT. Its protein product is CASSATGLSTDTQYF. Full variable domain (rest looked up from reference TRBV2 and TRBJ2-3): EPEVTQTPSHQVTQMGQEVILRCVPISNHLYFYWYRQILGQKVEFLVSFYNNEISEKSEIFDDQFSVERPDGSNFTLKIRSTKLEDSAMYFCASSATGLSTDTQYFGPGTRLTVL.